These 4 T cell receptor beta chains were all obtained from the same sample, sequenced in a study of blood T cells in healthy people across ages. Then a second PCR, running roughly 7 to 11 cycles, was carried out with a sample-barcoded 5' primer and a J-beta primer mix. TCRdb used MiXCR to reprocess the 5' RACE reads, holding one entry per CDR3 protein. Here the sample spans 1.2 million to 1.5 million distinct CDR3 sequences, around 42% being singletons. Material: blood. These receptors originate from a woman aged 18-29 years in good health.

CDR3 in amino acids: CASSPSGGNPKTQYF. The CDR3 DNA reads TGTGCCAGCAGCCCCAGCGGGGGGAATCCAAAGACCCAGTACTTC. V is TRBV27 and J is TRBJ2-5, with 9 bases fitting TRBD2. Germline V gives CDR1 MNHEY, CDR2 SMNVEV (reference sequence). The CDR3 runs to 15 residues. Germline trimming cut 6 bases from V and 6 bases from J; bases unmatched to any gene: 11.

CDR3 in DNA: TGTGCCAGCAGTTTACGCCCCCAGGGCACTGAAGCTTTCTTT. Its protein product is CASSLRPQGTEAFF. V gene TRBV27 combines with J gene TRBJ1-1; possible D gene TRBD1, 5 bases. V lost 2 bases, J lost 4 bases, and 11 bases lay in between. Germline V CDR1 and CDR2: MNHEY, SMNVEV (reference sequence). This CDR3 is built from 14 residues.

This clonotype was seen a few times. J is TRBJ1-2 and V is TRBV20-1, with TRBD1 identical over 7 bases. The V gene's germline CDR1 is DFQATT and CDR2 SNEGSKA (reference sequence). This CDR3 has 12 amino acids. V trimming: 7 bases; J trimming: 4 bases; junction bases outside the gene matches: 6. In nucleotides, the CDR3 is TGCAGTGAATCAGGGGGAGGCTATGGCTACACCTTC. This encodes CSESGGGYGYTF.

This clonotype appeared a few times. This chain links TRBV20-1 with TRBJ1-2; D is undetermined. V was pared by 3 bases and J by 6 bases, with 5 bases between. Germline-derived CDR1 and CDR2 are DFQATT and SNEGSKA (reference sequence). CDR3 size: 10 residues. The CDR3: CSARADGYTF. Written as DNA, the CDR3 is TGCAGTGCTAGGGCGGATGGCTACACCTTC.